This T cell receptor beta chain was observed in a study of lymphopenia after photon versus proton radiotherapy. Findings of the study overall: After lymphocyte nadir, photon-treated repertoires showed oligoclonal expansion, especially CD8+ Temra.

About this clone: As yet, its antigen is unknown.

Only in-frame clones appear in the TCRdb table, and some are missing; sequencing was by immunoSEQ multiplex PCR. Counted here are 30,000 to 45,000 clones, about 84% occurring once; the ten biggest clones make up around 2.9%. The V and J ends lost 7 bases and 0 bases, in that order; junction bases with no gene match: 11. There are 16 residues in the CDR3. Looked up from germline, CDR1 is SEHNR and CDR2 is FQNEAQ (reference sequence). This specimen was peripheral blood, taken from a patient treated with photon-based radiotherapy. The chain recombines TRBV7-9 with TRBJ2-7; 8 nucleotides match TRBD1. The TCR comes from a man aged 50 to 60 with gastric cancer. The CDR3, as DNA: TGTGCCAGCACCCCTTCGACAGGGGCCCACTCCTACGAGCAGTACTTC. Translating gives CASTPSTGAHSYEQYF. Using reference TRBV7-9 and TRBJ2-7 for the parts outside the CDR3, the full variable domain is DTGVSQNPRHKITKRGQNVTFRCDPISEHNRLYWYRQTLGQGPEFLTYFQNEAQLEKSRLLSDRFSAERPKGSFSTLEIQRTEQGDSAMYLCASTPSTGAHSYEQYFGPGTRLTVT.